This entry is about one TCR beta chain. The sample is drawn from a study of blood T cells in healthy people across ages. Through a sample-barcoded 5' primer and a J-beta primer mix, a second PCR was run for roughly 6 to 12 cycles. TCRdb used MiXCR to reprocess the 5' RACE reads, holding one entry per CDR3 protein. The sample includes about 1.6 million distinct CDR3 sequences, about 31% of them seen just once. With 5 bases removed from V and 7 bases from J, the gap between germline ends came to 18 bases. This CDR3 spans 15 amino acids. Germline-derived CDR1 and CDR2 are SGHVS and FQNEAQ. The sample comprised blood. The chain carries TRBV7-8 and TRBJ2-1; D is unresolved. The clonotype comes from a woman younger than 45 in good health. CDR3 nucleotides: TGTGCCAGCAGCCGCCGGGTACCAAAGCTTAATGAGCAGTTCTTC. Encoded protein: CASSRRVPKLNEQFF.